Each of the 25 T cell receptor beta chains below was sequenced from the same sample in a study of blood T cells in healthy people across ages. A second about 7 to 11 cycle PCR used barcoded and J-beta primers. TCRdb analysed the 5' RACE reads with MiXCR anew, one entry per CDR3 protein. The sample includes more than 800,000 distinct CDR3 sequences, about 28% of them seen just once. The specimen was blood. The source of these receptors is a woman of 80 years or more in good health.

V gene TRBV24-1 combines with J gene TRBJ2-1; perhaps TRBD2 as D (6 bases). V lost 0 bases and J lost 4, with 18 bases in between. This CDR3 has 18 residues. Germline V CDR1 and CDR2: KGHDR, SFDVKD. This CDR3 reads CATSDLQTSRGNYNEQFF. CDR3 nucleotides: TGTGCCACCAGTGATTTGCAGACCTCGCGGGGAAATTACAATGAGCAGTTCTTC.

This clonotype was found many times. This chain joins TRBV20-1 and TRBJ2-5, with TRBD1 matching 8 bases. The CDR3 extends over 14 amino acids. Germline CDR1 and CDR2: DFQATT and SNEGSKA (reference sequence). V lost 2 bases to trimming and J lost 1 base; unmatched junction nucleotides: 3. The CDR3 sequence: CSARRTGSQETQYF. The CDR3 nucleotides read TGCAGTGCTAGAAGGACAGGGAGCCAAGAGACCCAGTACTTC.

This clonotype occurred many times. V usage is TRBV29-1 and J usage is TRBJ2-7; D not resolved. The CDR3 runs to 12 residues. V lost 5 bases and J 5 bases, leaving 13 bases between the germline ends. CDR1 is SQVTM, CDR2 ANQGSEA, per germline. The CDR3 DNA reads TGCAGCGTTTCGTTGTCAAGGGACGAGCAGTACTTC. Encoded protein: CSVSLSRDEQYF.

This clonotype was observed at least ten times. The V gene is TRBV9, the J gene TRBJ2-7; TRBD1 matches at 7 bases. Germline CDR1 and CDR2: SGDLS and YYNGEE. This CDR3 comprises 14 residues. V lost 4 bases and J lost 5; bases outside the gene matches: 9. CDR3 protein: CASSTDRENDEQYF. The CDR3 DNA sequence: TGTGCCAGCAGCACCGACAGGGAGAATGACGAGCAGTACTTC.

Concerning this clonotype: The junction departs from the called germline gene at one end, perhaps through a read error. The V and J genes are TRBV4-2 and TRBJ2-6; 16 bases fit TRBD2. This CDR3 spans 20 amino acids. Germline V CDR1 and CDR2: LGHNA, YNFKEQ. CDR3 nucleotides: TGTGTCAGCAGCCAGTGGGGACTAGCGGGGGGGCCGCGAGGGGCCAACGTCCTGACTTTC. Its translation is CVSSQWGLAGGPRGANVLTF.

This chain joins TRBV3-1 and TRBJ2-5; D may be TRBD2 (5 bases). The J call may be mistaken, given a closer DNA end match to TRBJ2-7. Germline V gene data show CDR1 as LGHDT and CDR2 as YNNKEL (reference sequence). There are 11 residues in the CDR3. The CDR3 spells CASEAGGEQYF. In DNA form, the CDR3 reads TGTGCCAGCGAAGCTGGAGGCGAGCAGTACTTC.

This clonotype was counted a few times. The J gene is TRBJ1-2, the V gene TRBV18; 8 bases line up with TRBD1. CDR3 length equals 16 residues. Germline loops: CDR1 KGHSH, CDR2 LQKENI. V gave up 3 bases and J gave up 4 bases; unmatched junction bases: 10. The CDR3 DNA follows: TGTGCCAGCTCACCTTCCTCGACAGGGGTTTCCTATGGCTACACCTTC. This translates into CASSPSSTGVSYGYTF.

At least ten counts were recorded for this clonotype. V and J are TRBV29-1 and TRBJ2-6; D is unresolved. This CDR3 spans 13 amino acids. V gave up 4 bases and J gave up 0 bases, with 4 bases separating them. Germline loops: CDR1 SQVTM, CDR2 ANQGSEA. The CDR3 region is CSVVVSGANVLTF. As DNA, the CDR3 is TGCAGCGTTGTGGTCTCTGGGGCCAACGTCCTGACTTTC.

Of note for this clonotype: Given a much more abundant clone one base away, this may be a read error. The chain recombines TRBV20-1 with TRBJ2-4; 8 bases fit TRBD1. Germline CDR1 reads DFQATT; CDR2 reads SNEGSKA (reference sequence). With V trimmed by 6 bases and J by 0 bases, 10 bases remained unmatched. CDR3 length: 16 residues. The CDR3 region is CSAAGTGDTAKNIQYF. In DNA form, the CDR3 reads TGCAGTGCAGCCGGGACAGGAGATACAGCCAAAAACATTCAGTACTTC.

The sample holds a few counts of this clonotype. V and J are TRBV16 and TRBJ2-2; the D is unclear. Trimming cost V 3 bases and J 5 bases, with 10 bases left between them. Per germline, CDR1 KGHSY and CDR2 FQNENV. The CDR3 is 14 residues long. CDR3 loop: CASSQFQETGELFF. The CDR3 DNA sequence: TGTGCCAGCAGCCAGTTTCAGGAAACCGGGGAGCTGTTTTTT.

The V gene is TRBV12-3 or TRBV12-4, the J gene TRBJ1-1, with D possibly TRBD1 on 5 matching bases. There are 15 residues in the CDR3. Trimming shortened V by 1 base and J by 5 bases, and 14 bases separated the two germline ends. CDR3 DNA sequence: TGTGCCAGCAGTTTAGGGCAGGACGGGGGGACTGAAGCTTTCTTT. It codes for CASSLGQDGGTEAFF.

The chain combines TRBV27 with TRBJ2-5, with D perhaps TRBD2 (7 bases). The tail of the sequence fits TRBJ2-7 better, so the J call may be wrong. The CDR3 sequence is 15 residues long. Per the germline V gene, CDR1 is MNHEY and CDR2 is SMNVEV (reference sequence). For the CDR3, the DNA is TGTGCCAGCAGTTGGGGAGGGGGGCCCCCAAGCGAGCAGTACTTC. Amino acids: CASSWGGGPPSEQYF.

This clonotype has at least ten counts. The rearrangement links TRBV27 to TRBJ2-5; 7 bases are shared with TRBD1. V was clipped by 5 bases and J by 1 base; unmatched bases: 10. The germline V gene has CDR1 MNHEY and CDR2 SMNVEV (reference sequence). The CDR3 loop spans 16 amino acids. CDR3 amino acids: CASSPTGTVPQETQYF. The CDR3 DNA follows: TGTGCCAGCAGTCCAACTGGGACAGTGCCCCAAGAGACCCAGTACTTC.

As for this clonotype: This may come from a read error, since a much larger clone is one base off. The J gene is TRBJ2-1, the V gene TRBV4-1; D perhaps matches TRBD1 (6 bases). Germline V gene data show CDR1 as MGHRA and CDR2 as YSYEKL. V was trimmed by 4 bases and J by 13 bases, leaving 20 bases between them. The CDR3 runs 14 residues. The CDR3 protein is CASSRYREKETQFF. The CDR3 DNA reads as TGCGCCAGCAGCCGGTACAGGGAGAAAGAGACCCAGTTCTTC.

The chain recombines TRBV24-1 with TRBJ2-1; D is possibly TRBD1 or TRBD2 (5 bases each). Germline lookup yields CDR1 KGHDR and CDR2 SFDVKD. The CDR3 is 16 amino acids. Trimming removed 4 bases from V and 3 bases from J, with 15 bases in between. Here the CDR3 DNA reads TGTGCCACCAGTGAGCAGGGCGGGCAGAACTACAATGAGCAGTTCTTC. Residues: CATSEQGGQNYNEQFF.

This CDR3 reads CASSDAGRVDGYTF. The DNA for the CDR3 is TGTGCCAGCAGTGACGCTGGGCGGGTCGATGGCTACACCTTC. J is TRBJ1-2 and V is TRBV25-1; D is ambiguous. CDR3 length: 14 residues. Germline V gene lookup returns CDR1 MGHDK and CDR2 SYGVNS. V lost 3 bases to trimming and J lost 6 bases, with 14 bases between them.

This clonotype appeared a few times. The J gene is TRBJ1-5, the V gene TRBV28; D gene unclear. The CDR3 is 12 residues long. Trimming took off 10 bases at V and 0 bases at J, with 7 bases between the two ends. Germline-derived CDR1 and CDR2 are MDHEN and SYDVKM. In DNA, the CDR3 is TGTGCCAACGGGCCTAGCAATCAGCCCCAGCATTTT. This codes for CANGPSNQPQHF. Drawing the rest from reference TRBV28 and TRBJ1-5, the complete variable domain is DVKVTQSSRYLVKRTGEKVFLECVQDMDHENMFWYRQDPGLGLRLIYFSYDVKMKEKGDIPEGYSVSREKKERFSLILESASTNQTSMYLCANGPSNQPQHFGDGTRLSIL.

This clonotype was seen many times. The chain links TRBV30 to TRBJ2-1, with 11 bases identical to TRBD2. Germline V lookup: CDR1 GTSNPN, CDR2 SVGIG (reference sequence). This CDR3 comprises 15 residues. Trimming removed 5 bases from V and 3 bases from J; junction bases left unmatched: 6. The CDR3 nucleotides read TGTGCCTGGGTAGCGGGGGGGCCGGGCTACAATGAGCAGTTCTTC. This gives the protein CAWVAGGPGYNEQFF.

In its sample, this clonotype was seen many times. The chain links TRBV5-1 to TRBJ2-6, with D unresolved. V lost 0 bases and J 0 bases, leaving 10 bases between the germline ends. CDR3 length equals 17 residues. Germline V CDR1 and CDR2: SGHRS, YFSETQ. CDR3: CASSLATTSSGANVLTF. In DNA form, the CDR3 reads TGCGCCAGCAGCTTGGCCACGACGAGCTCTGGGGCCAACGTCCTGACTTTC.

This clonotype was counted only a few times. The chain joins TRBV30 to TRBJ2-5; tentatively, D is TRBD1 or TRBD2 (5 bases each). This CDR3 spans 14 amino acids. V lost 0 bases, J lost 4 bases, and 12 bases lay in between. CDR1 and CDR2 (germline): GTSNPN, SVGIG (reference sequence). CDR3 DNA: TGTGCCTGGAGTGTAGAGTGTGGGGGAGAGACCCAGTACTTC. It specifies CAWSVECGGETQYF.

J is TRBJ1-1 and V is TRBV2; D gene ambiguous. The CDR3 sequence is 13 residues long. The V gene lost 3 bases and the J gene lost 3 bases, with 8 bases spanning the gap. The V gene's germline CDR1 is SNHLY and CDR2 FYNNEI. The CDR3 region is CASSDQVDTEAFF. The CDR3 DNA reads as TGTGCCAGCAGTGATCAGGTGGACACTGAAGCTTTCTTT.

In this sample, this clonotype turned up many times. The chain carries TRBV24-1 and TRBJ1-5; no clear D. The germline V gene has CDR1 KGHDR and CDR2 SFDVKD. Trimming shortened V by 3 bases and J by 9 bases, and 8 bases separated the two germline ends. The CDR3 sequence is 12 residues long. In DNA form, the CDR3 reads TGTGCCACCAGTGATCCGAATACGCCCCAGCATTTT. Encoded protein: CATSDPNTPQHF.

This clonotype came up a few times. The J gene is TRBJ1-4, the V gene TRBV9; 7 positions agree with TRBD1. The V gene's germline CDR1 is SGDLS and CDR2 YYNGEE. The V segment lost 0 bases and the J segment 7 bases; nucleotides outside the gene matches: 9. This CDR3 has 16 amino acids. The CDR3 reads CASSVGQGNIGEKLFF. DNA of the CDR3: TGTGCCAGCAGCGTAGGACAGGGTAATATTGGTGAAAAACTGTTTTTT.

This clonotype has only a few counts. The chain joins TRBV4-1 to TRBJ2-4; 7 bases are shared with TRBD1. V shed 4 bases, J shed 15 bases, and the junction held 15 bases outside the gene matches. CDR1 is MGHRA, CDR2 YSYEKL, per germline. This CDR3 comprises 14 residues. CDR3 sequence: CASSPGTVEETLYF. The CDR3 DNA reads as TGCGCCAGCAGCCCCGGGACAGTCGAAGAGACCCTGTACTTC.

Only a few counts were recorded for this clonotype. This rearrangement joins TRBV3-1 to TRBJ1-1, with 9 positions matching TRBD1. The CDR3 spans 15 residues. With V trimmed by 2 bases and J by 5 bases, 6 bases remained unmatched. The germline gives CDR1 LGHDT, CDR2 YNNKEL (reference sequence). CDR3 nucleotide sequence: TGTGCCAGCAGCCAATCCTCGACAGGGGGGACTGAAGCTTTCTTT. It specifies CASSQSSTGGTEAFF.